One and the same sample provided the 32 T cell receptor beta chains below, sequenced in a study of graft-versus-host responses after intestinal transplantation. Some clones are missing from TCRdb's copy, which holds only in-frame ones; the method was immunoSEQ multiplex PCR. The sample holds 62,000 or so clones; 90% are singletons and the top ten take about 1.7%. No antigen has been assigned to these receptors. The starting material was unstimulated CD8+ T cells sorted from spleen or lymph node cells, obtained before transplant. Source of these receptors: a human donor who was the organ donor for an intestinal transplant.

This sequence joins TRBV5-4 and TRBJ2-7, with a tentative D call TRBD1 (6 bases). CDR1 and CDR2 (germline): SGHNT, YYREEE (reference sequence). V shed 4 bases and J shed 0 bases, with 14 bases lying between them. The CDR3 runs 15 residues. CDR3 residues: CASSQETGTSYEQYF. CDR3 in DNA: TGTGCCAGCAGCCAAGAAACAGGGACCTCCTACGAGCAGTACTTC.

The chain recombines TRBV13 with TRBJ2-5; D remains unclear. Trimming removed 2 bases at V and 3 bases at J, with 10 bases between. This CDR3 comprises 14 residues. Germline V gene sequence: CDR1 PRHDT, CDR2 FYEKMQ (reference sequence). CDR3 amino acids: CASSLSVQEETQYF. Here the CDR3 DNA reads TGTGCCAGCAGCTTATCTGTGCAGGAAGAGACCCAGTACTTC.

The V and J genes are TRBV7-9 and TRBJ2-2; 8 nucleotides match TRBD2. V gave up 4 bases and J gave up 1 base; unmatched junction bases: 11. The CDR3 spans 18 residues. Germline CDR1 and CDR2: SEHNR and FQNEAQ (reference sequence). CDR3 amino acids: CASSSPRVAGGNTGELFF. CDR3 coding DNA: TGTGCCAGCAGCTCTCCCCGGGTTGCGGGAGGGAACACCGGGGAGCTGTTTTTT.

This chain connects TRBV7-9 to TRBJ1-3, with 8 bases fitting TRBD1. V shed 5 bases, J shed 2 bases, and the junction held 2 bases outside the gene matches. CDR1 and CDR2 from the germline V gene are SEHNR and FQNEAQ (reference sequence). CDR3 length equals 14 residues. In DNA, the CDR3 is TGTGCCAGCAGCGAGGACAGGGCTGGAAACACCATATATTTT. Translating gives CASSEDRAGNTIYF. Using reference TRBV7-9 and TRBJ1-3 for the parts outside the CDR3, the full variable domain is DTGVSQNPRHKITKRGQNVTFRCDPISEHNRLYWYRQTLGQGPEFLTYFQNEAQLEKSRLLSDRFSAERPKGSFSTLEIQRTEQGDSAMYLCASSEDRAGNTIYFGEGSWLTVV.

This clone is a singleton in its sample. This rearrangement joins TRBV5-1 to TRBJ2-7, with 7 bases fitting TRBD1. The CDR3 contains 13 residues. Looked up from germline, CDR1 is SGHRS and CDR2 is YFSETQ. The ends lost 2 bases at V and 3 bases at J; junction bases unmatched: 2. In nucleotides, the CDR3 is TGCGCCAGCAGCTTAGGGACAGTCTACGAGCAGTACTTC. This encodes CASSLGTVYEQYF.

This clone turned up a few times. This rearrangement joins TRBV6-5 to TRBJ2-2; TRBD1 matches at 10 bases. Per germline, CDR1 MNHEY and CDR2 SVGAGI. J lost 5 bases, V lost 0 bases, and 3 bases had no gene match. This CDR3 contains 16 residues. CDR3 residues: CASSYSPGQGTGELFF. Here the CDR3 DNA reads TGTGCCAGCAGTTACTCGCCGGGACAGGGGACCGGGGAGCTGTTTTTT.

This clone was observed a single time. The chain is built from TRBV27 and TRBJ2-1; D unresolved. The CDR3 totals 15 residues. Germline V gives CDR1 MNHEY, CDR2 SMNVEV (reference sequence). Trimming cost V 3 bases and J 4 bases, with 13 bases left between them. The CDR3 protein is CASSFGPVEYNEQFF. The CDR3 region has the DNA TGTGCCAGCAGTTTTGGCCCGGTGGAGTACAATGAGCAGTTCTTC.

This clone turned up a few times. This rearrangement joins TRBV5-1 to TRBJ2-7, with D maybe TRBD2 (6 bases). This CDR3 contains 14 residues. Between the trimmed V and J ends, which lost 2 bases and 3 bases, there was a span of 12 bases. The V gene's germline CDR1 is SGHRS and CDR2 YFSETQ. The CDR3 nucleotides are TGCGCCAGCAGCTTAGTAGCGGAGGACTACGAGCAGTACTTC. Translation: CASSLVAEDYEQYF.

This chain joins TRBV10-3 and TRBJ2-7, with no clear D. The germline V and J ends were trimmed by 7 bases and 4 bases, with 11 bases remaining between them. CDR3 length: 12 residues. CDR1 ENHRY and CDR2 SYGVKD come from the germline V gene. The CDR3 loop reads CAITNRLYEQYF. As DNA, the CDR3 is TGTGCCATCACTAACAGATTATACGAGCAGTACTTC.

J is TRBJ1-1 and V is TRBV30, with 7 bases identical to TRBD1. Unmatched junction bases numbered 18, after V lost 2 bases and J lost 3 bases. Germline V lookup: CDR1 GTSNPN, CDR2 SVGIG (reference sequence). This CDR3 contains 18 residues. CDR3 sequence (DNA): TGTGCCTGGAGTAAGATAAAGGGCCGTGGGCAGGGGGACACTGAAGCTTTCTTT. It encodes CAWSKIKGRGQGDTEAFF.

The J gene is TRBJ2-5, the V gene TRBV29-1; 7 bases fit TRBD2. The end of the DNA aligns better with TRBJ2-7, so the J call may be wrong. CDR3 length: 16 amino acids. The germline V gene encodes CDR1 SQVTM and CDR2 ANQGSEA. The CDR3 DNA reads TGCAGCGTTGAAGATTGGGCTAGCGGAAATTACTACGAGCAGTACTTC. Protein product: CSVEDWASGNYYEQYF.

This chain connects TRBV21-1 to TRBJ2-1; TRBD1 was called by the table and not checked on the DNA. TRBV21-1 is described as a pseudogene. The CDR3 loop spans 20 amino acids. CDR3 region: CASSIHRQGSAGSSYNEQFF. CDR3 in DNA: TGTGCCAGCAGCATCCACCGACAGGGTTCCGCGGGGAGCTCCTACAATGAGCAGTTCTTC.

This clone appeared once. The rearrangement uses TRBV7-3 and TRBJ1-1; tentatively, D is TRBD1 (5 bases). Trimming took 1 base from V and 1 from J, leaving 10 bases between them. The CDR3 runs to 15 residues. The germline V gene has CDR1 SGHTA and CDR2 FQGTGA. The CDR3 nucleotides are TGTGCCAGCAGCTTAATTCGGGGGTCGAACACTGAAGCTTTCTTT. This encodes CASSLIRGSNTEAFF.

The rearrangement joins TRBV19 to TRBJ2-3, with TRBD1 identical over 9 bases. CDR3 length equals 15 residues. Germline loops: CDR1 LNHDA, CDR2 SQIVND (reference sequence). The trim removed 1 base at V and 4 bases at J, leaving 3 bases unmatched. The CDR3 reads CASSIGGQGPDTQYF. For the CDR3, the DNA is TGTGCCAGTAGTATAGGGGGACAGGGCCCAGATACGCAGTATTTT.

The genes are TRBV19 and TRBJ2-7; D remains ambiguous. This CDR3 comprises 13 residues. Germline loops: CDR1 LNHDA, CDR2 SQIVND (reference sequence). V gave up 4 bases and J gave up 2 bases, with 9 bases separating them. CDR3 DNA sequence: TGTGCCAGTAGTACCCGAGTCACCTACGAGCAGTACTTC. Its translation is CASSTRVTYEQYF.

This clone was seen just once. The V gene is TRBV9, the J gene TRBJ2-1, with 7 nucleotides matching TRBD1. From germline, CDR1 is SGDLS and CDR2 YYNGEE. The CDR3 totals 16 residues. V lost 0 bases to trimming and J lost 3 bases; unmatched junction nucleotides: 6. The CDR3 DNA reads TGTGCCAGCAGCGTAGAATTAGGGGGCGGCTACAATGAGCAGTTCTTC. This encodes CASSVELGGGYNEQFF.

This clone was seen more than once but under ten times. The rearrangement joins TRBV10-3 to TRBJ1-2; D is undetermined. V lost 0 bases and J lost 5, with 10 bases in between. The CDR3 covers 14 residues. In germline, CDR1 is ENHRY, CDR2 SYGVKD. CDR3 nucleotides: TGTGCCATCAGTGAGTCGTACAGCGGATATGGCTACACCTTC. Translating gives CAISESYSGYGYTF.

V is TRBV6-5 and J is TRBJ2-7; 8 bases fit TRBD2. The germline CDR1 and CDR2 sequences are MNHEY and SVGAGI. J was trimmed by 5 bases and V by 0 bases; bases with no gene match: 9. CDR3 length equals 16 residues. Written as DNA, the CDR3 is TGTGCCAGCAGTTACTCGCTCGGGAGGGCCATAGACGAGCAGTACTTC. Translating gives CASSYSLGRAIDEQYF.

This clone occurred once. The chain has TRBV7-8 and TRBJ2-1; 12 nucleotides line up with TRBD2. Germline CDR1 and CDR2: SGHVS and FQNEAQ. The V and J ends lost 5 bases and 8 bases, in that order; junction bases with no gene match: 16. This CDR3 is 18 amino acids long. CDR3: CASSQIPILAGGRHEQFF. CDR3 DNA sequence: TGTGCCAGCAGCCAAATACCCATCCTAGCGGGAGGGCGCCATGAGCAGTTCTTC.

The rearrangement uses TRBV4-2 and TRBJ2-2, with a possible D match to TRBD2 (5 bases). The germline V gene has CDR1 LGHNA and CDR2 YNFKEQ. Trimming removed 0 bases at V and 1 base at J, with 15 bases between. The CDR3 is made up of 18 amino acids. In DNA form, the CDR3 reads TGTGCCAGCAGCCAAGAGGCTAGCAAAGACATGAACACCGGGGAGCTGTTTTTT. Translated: CASSQEASKDMNTGELFF.

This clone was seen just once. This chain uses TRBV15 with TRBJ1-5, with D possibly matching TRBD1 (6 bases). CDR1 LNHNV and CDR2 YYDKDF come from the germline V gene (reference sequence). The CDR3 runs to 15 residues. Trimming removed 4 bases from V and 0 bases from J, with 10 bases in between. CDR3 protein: CATSTRQASNQPQHF. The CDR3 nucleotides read TGTGCCACCAGCACGAGACAGGCTAGCAATCAGCCCCAGCATTTT.

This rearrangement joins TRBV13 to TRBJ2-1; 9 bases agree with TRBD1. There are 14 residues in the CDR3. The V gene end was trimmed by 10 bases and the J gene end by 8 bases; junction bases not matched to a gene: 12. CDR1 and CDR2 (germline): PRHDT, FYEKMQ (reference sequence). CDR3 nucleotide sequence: TGTGCCATTCGGAACAGGGGGCGGATGGATGAGCAGTTCTTC. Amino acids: CAIRNRGRMDEQFF. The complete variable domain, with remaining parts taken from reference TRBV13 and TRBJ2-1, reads AAGVIQSPRHLIKEKRETATLKCYPIPRHDTVYWYQQGPGQDPQFLISFYEKMQSDKGSIPDRFSAQQFSDYHSELNMSSLELGDSALYFCAIRNRGRMDEQFFGPGTRLTVL.

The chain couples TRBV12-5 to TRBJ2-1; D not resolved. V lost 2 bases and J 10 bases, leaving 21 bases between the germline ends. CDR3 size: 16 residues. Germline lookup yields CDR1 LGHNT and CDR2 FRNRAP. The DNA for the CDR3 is TGTGCTAGTGGTTTGTCCCCGCCTTCCCCGCACTTCGAGCAGTTCTTC. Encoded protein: CASGLSPPSPHFEQFF.

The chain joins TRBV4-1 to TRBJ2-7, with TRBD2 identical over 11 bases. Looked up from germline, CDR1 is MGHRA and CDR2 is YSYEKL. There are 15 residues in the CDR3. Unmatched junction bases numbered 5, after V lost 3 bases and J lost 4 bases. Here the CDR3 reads CASSHLAGGPYEQYF. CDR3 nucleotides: TGCGCCAGCAGCCACTTAGCGGGAGGGCCATACGAGCAGTACTTC.

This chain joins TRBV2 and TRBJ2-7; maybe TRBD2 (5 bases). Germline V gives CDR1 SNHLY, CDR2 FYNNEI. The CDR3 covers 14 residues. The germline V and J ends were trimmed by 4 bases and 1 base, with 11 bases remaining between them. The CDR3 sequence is CASSGTALSYEQYF. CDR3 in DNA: TGTGCCAGCAGTGGGACTGCTCTATCCTACGAGCAGTACTTC.

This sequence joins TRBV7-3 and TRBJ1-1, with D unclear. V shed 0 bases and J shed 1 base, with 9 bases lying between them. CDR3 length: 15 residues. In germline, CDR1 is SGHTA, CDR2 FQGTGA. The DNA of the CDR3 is TGTGCCAGCAGCTTAACTGAGGGAGCGAACACTGAAGCTTTCTTT. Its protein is CASSLTEGANTEAFF.

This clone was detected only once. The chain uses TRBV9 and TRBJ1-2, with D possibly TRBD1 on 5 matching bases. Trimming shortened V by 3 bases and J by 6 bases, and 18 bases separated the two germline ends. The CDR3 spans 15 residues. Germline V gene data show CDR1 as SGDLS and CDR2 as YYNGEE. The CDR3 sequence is CASSGSGWAGNGYTF. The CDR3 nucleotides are TGTGCCAGCAGCGGATCCGGGTGGGCAGGGAATGGCTACACCTTC.

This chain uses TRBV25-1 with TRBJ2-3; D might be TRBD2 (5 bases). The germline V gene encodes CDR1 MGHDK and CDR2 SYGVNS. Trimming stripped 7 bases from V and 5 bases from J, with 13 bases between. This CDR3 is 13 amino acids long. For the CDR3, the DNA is TGTGCCAGCACCCGTGAACGGGGAGATACGCAGTATTTT. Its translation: CASTRERGDTQYF.

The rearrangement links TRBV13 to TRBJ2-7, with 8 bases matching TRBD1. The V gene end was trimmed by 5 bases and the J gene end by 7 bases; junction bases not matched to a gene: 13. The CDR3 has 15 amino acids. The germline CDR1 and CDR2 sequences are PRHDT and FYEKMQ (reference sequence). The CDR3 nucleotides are TGTGCCAGCAGCGAATTTGGACAGGGCCCATTGGAGCAGTACTTC. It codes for CASSEFGQGPLEQYF.

The CDR3 nucleotides are TGTGCCAGCAGCGTAAGCGGGGCCTCCTACAATGAGCAGTTCTTC. Amino acid sequence: CASSVSGASYNEQFF. The gene calls are TRBV9 and TRBJ2-1; 7 nucleotides align to TRBD2. The CDR3 is made up of 15 amino acids. The V gene's germline CDR1 is SGDLS and CDR2 YYNGEE. Germline trimming cut 1 base from V and 0 bases from J; bases unmatched to any gene: 1.

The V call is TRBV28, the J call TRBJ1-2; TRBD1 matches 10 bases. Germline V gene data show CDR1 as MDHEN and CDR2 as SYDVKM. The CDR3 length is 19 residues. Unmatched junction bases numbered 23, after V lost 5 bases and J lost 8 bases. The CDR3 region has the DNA TGTGCCAGCAGTCCGGAACGGGGGACAGGGGAAAGGACTGAGGAAGGCTACACCTTC. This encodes CASSPERGTGERTEEGYTF.

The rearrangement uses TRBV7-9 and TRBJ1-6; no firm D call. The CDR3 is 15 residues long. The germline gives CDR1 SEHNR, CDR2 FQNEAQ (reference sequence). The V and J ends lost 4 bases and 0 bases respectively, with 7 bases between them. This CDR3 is CASSSEASYNSPLHF. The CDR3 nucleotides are TGTGCCAGCAGCTCCGAAGCCTCCTATAATTCACCCCTCCACTTT.